The present T cell receptor beta chain was sequenced within a study of cytomegalovirus exposure and HLA in healthy donors. Broader study findings: Among TCR beta chains, those listed as cytomegalovirus-associated numbered some 160. In vitro assays verified that a few CMV-associated chains recognized CMV antigens specifically. With high specificity and sensitivity, the classifier reportedly diagnosed cytomegalovirus status.

This clone was counted once. Its antigen is still unknown. These donors were members of the approximately 120-subject validation cohort, a group separate from the roughly 670-subject first cohort. The CDR3 runs 13 residues. The germline V gene encodes CDR1 SQVTM and CDR2 ANQGSEA. The J segment lost 2 bases and the V segment lost 7 bases, leaving 4 bases of the junction unmatched. The repertoire was sequenced with immunoSEQ multiplex PCR; TCRdb's copy has only in-frame clones and lacks some. The repertoire consists of about 76,000 clones, with around 94% occurring once and the leading ten covering about 1.9%.

Material: PBMCs. The chain is built from TRBV29-1 and TRBJ2-2; TRBD2 matches 7 bases. The receptor was derived from a woman between 18 and 29 years old in good health and CMV-seropositive. CDR3 amino acids: CSGETSNTGELFF. DNA for the CDR3: TGCAGCGGGGAGACTAGCAACACCGGGGAGCTGTTTTTT.